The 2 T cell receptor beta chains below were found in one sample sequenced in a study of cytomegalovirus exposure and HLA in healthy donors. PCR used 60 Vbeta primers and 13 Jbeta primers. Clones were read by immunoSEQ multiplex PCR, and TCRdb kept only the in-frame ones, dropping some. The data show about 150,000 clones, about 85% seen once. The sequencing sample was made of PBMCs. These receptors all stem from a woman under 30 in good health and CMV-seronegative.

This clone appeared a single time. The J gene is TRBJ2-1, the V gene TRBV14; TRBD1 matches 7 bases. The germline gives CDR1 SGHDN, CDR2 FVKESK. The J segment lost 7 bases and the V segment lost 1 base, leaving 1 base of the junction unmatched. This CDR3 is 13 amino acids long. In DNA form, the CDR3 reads TGTGCCAGCAGCCAAGCAGGGGGTAATGAGCAGTTCTTC. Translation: CASSQAGGNEQFF.

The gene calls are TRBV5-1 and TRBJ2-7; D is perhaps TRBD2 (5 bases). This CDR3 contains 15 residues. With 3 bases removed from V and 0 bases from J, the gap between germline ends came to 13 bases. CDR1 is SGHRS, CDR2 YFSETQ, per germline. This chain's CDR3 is CASSSEGRSSYEQYF. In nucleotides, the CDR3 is TGCGCCAGCAGCTCCGAGGGCCGAAGCTCCTACGAGCAGTACTTC.